This T cell receptor beta chain was obtained from a study of blood T cell repertoires in COVID-19. Method: immunoSEQ multiplex PCR; TCRdb's copy keeps in-frame clones and lacks some. The sample carries 140,000 to 150,000 clones, about 82% recorded once. Germline trimming cut 0 bases from V and 5 bases from J; bases unmatched to any gene: 7. The germline gives CDR1 LGHDT, CDR2 YNNKEL (reference sequence). This CDR3 spans 16 amino acids. This clone has more than one count but fewer than ten. V usage is TRBV3-1 (or the pseudogene TRBV3-2) and J usage is TRBJ2-7; 10 bases match TRBD2. This receptor was identified in a woman aged 40 to 50 who had recovered from COVID-19. The sequencing input was PBMCs or T cells enriched from blood (not recorded which). The CDR3 nucleotides read TGTGCCAGCAGCCAAGATGGGGCTAGCGGGGGACACGAGCAGTACTTC. Residues: CASSQDGASGGHEQYF.